This TCR beta chain was identified during a study of blood T cells in healthy people across ages. This clonotype was detected a few times. The antigen is undetermined. For the second PCR, which ran for roughly 7 to 11 cycles, a sample-barcoded 5' primer and a J-beta primer mix were used. Each CDR3 protein is one row after TCRdb ran MiXCR on the 5' RACE reads. This table has over a million distinct CDR3 sequences, 20% to 25% appearing once. V was trimmed by 4 bases and J by 8 bases, leaving 11 bases between them. The CDR3 has 13 amino acids. Findings and caveats of the study: Compared with aged donors, long-lived donors showed fewer expanded clones, suggesting selection.

Healthy Caucasians from Russia aged about 6 to 90 served as donors. This sample also belongs to another study, concerning T cells of mothers and their children. That work contributes: The TCR beta CDR3 read count exceeded 9 million for each mother and was a few million for each child. Related mother-child pairs showed slightly, non-significantly higher overlap than unrelated pairs.

Source material: blood. This chain uses TRBV12-3 or TRBV12-4 with TRBJ1-4, with D perhaps matching TRBD1 (5 bases). The clonotype was recovered from a girl aged 2-9 years in good health. CDR3 sequence: CASSSTGFEKLFF. The CDR3 DNA follows: TGTGCCAGCAGTTCAACAGGTTTCGAAAAACTGTTTTTT.